The 24 T cell receptor beta chains below all came from one sample that was sequenced in a study of CD8 T cells in Susac syndrome. Reverse transcription used roughly 0.45 to 1 ug RNA and random hexamers. A single record per CDR3 protein comes from TCRdb applying MiXCR to the immunoSEQ multiplex PCR reads. The sample lists around 300,000 distinct CDR3 sequences, almost 85% seen once, with roughly 0.21% in the top ten. The specimen sequenced was CD8+ T cells from PBMCs. Receptor source: a human donor with multiple sclerosis.

This clonotype was picked up a small number of times. The rearrangement joins TRBV11-2 to TRBJ1-1; no firm D call. This CDR3 contains 13 residues. CDR1 and CDR2 (germline): SGHAT, FQNNGV. Trimming took 5 bases from V and 6 from J, leaving 13 bases between them. The CDR3 DNA follows: TGTGCCAGCAGCCCGCCCCACAGACCTGAAGCTTTCTTT. This sequence encodes CASSPPHRPEAFF.

CDR3 sequence reads: CASGALIAGTLSYEQYF. CDR3 nucleotides: TGTGCCAGCGGGGCCCTGATAGCGGGAACTCTATCCTACGAGCAGTACTTC. The rearrangement links TRBV6-1 to TRBJ2-7; TRBD2 aligns across 8 bases. Germline assignment: CDR1 MNHNS and CDR2 SASEGT. This CDR3 spans 17 amino acids. The ends lost 8 bases at V and 1 base at J; junction bases unmatched: 16.

CDR3 in DNA: TGTGCCAGCAGTTTGGACAGGGGGTACCAAGAGACCCAGTACTTC. This sequence encodes CASSLDRGYQETQYF. The J gene is TRBJ2-5, the V gene TRBV28; 10 bases line up with TRBD1. The germline CDR1 and CDR2 sequences are MDHEN and SYDVKM. This CDR3 has 15 residues. With 3 bases clipped from V and 0 bases from J, the junction kept 1 base outside the gene matches.

The rearrangement joins TRBV6-2 or TRBV6-3 to TRBJ2-5; D perhaps matches TRBD2 (7 bases). The CDR3 has 18 amino acids. Germline loops: CDR1 MNHEY, CDR2 SVGEGT. The V gene lost 2 bases and the J gene lost 2 bases, with 21 bases spanning the gap. The CDR3 coding sequence is TGTGCCAGCAGTTACGTTCAGGGGTTAGCGGGCCAACAAGAGACCCAGTACTTC. It codes for CASSYVQGLAGQQETQYF.

The J gene is TRBJ2-7, the V gene TRBV2; 12 bases align to TRBD2. The CDR3 consists of 16 residues. V gave up 2 bases and J gave up 6 bases; unmatched junction bases: 8. Germline V gives CDR1 SNHLY, CDR2 FYNNEI. CDR3 protein: CASSEWTSGTSTEQYF. CDR3 coding DNA: TGTGCCAGCAGTGAATGGACTAGCGGGACCTCAACCGAGCAGTACTTC.

The chain is built from TRBV19 and TRBJ2-2; tentative D call: TRBD1 (6 bases). The V end lost 4 bases, the J end lost 3 bases, and 9 bases lay between the germline ends. Germline V lookup: CDR1 LNHDA, CDR2 SQIVND (reference sequence). This CDR3 spans 14 amino acids. The CDR3, as DNA: TGTGCCAGTAGTAGCAGGGGATACACCGGGGAGCTGTTTTTT. Translation gives CASSSRGYTGELFF.

The chain joins TRBV11-2 to TRBJ2-7; tentatively, D is TRBD2 (5 bases). With 4 bases removed from V and 2 bases from J, the gap between germline ends came to 12 bases. This CDR3 has 14 residues. Germline V CDR1 and CDR2: SGHAT, FQNNGV. The CDR3 sequence is CASSSPGTPYEQYF. As DNA, the CDR3 is TGTGCCAGCAGCTCCCCGGGAACACCCTACGAGCAGTACTTC. The full variable domain, with the rest looked up from reference TRBV11-2 and TRBJ2-7, is EAGVAQSPRYKIIEKRQSVAFWCNPISGHATLYWYQQILGQGPKLLIQFQNNGVVDDSQLPKDRFSAERLKGVDSTLKIQPAKLEDSAVYLCASSSPGTPYEQYFGPGTRLTVT.

V and J are TRBV20-1 and TRBJ2-3, with TRBD2 as a possible D gene (5 bases). The germline V and J ends were trimmed by 2 bases and 0 bases, with 12 bases remaining between them. Germline loops: CDR1 DFQATT, CDR2 SNEGSKA (reference sequence). CDR3 size: 15 residues. CDR3 region: CSARIAWRSTDTQYF. The CDR3 bases are TGCAGTGCTAGAATAGCCTGGAGGAGCACAGATACGCAGTATTTT.

The V call is TRBV28, the J call TRBJ2-1; 7 nucleotides align to TRBD1. The CDR3 totals 13 residues. J lost 8 bases, V lost 8 bases, and 9 bases had no gene match. Germline assignment: CDR1 MDHEN and CDR2 SYDVKM. The CDR3 coding sequence is TGTGCCAGCGGGAAGGACAGGAGCGATGAGCAGTTCTTC. Translation: CASGKDRSDEQFF.

The chain employs TRBV27 and TRBJ2-3; D gene ambiguous. Germline V gene lookup returns CDR1 MNHEY and CDR2 SMNVEV (reference sequence). This CDR3 contains 13 residues. V was cut by 6 bases and J by 6 bases, with 13 bases left in between. CDR3 region: CASRDLTADTQYF. The CDR3 bases are TGTGCCAGCAGAGACCTTACGGCGGATACGCAGTATTTT.

V usage is TRBV7-9 and J usage is TRBJ1-2, with D possibly being TRBD1 (5 bases). Germline V gene sequence: CDR1 SEHNR, CDR2 FQNEAQ (reference sequence). V was shortened by 3 bases and J by 6 bases, with 14 bases between the two germline ends. The CDR3 length is 14 residues. The CDR3 DNA sequence: TGTGCCAGCAGCTTCGACGGGGCAGGGAATGGCTACACCTTC. This encodes CASSFDGAGNGYTF.

This clonotype was recorded a few times. The chain joins TRBV5-4 to TRBJ2-7; TRBD2 is a possible D gene (6 bases). This CDR3 is built from 12 residues. Trimming took off 3 bases at V and 4 bases at J, with 8 bases between the two ends. Germline CDR1 and CDR2: SGHNT and YYREEE (reference sequence). CDR3 DNA: TGTGCCAGCAGCTCGACTAGATACGAGCAGTACTTC. Translated: CASSSTRYEQYF.

This sequence joins TRBV6-2 or TRBV6-3 and TRBJ2-7; 7 bases are shared with TRBD1. CDR1 is MNHEY, CDR2 SVGEGT, per germline. The CDR3 is 13 amino acids. J gave up 3 bases and V 6 bases, and 5 bases lay outside the gene matches. This CDR3 reads CASRRGPRYEQYF. CDR3 nucleotide sequence: TGTGCCAGCAGAAGGGGGCCCCGCTACGAGCAGTACTTC.

This clonotype was observed a handful of times. This chain connects TRBV4-1 to TRBJ2-7; TRBD1 aligns across 11 bases. The CDR3 has 16 amino acids. Germline CDR1 is MGHRA and CDR2 is YSYEKL. V lost 4 bases to trimming and J lost 3 bases; unmatched junction nucleotides: 8. This CDR3 reads CASSPEGGTGGYEQYF. CDR3 coding DNA: TGCGCCAGCAGCCCCGAGGGCGGGACAGGGGGCTACGAGCAGTACTTC.

This clonotype was picked up one time. J is TRBJ2-4 and V is TRBV5-4, with TRBD2 identical over 13 bases. Germline loops: CDR1 SGHNT, CDR2 YYREEE (reference sequence). This CDR3 contains 18 residues. V shed 3 bases and J 8 bases; nucleotides not matched to a gene: 14. The CDR3 loop is CASSSGTSGTLLGDIQYF. CDR3 nucleotide sequence: TGTGCCAGCAGCTCCGGGACTAGCGGGACCTTACTCGGGGACATTCAGTACTTC.

The rearrangement uses TRBV19 and TRBJ1-2; D gene unclear. Trimming removed 5 bases from V and 0 bases from J, with 4 bases in between. The CDR3 runs 12 residues. Germline V CDR1 and CDR2: LNHDA, SQIVND (reference sequence). The DNA for the CDR3 is TGTGCCAGTAGTCAGGCTAACTATGGCTACACCTTC. As protein: CASSQANYGYTF.

The rearrangement joins TRBV28 to TRBJ2-3; D gene uncertain. Trimming cost V 7 bases and J 2 bases, with 16 bases left between them. The CDR3 totals 15 residues. Germline CDR1 MDHEN, CDR2 SYDVKM. The CDR3 region has the DNA TGTGCCAGCACCCTGAAAGGGCCTAACACAGATACGCAGTATTTT. Translation gives CASTLKGPNTDTQYF.

This clonotype appeared once. The chain is built from TRBV30 and TRBJ1-2; 7 nucleotides match TRBD1. From germline, CDR1 is GTSNPN and CDR2 SVGIG (reference sequence). V was clipped by 3 bases and J by 5 bases; unmatched bases: 3. CDR3 length equals 12 residues. The CDR3 spells CAWRRGLYGYTF. The CDR3 nucleotides read TGTGCCTGGAGGAGGGGGCTATATGGCTACACCTTC.

The chain is built from TRBV5-1 and TRBJ2-7, with 10 bases fitting TRBD2. The CDR3 contains 16 residues. Germline V gene data show CDR1 as SGHRS and CDR2 as YFSETQ. V shed 4 bases, J shed 6 bases, and the junction held 13 bases outside the gene matches. The CDR3 DNA reads as TGCGCCAGCAGCCTGGGGGTAGGACTAGCGGATCCCGAGCAGTACTTC. Residues: CASSLGVGLADPEQYF.

The V and J genes are TRBV6-5 and TRBJ2-1; a weak D match, TRBD2 (6 bases). The germline V gene has CDR1 MNHEY and CDR2 SVGAGI. V was pared by 6 bases and J by 10 bases, with 16 bases between. CDR3 length: 13 residues. CDR3: CASSEHSGYEQFF. DNA of the CDR3: TGTGCCAGCAGCGAACATAGCGGATACGAGCAGTTCTTC.

The chain links TRBV20-1 to TRBJ2-3; 7 bases are shared with TRBD1. CDR1 is DFQATT and CDR2 is SNEGSKA in the germline V gene (reference sequence). The CDR3 extends over 16 amino acids. The trim removed 0 bases at V and 4 bases at J, leaving 10 bases unmatched. Here the CDR3 DNA reads TGCAGTGCTAGAGACGTGACAGGGATTTATGCAGATACGCAGTATTTT. It codes for CSARDVTGIYADTQYF.

This chain joins TRBV11-2 and TRBJ2-2; D ambiguous. With 1 base removed from V and 6 bases from J, the gap between germline ends came to 12 bases. Germline loops: CDR1 SGHAT, CDR2 FQNNGV. CDR3 length: 15 residues. This chain's CDR3 is CASSLVIGTPGELFF. DNA of the CDR3: TGTGCCAGCAGCTTAGTGATAGGTACCCCCGGGGAGCTGTTTTTT.

In DNA, the CDR3 is TGTGCCAGCAGTCCTGTACAGGGGCCAGGGGAAGCTTTCTTT. Protein: CASSPVQGPGEAFF. The J gene is TRBJ1-1, the V gene TRBV27, with 7 bases identical to TRBD1. Germline loops: CDR1 MNHEY, CDR2 SMNVEV (reference sequence). There are 14 residues in the CDR3. The V gene end was trimmed by 5 bases and the J gene end by 8 bases; junction bases not matched to a gene: 11.

This chain uses TRBV7-9 with TRBJ2-2; 11 nucleotides match TRBD2. The CDR3 has 13 residues. CDR1 SEHNR and CDR2 FQNEAQ come from the germline V gene (reference sequence). V was pared by 11 bases and J by 2 bases, with 1 base of the junction left unmatched. CDR3 bases: TGTGCCGGGACTAGCGGAAACACCGGGGAGCTGTTTTTT. Translation: CAGTSGNTGELFF.